These 14 T cell receptor beta chains originate from one sample sequenced in a study of T-cell reconstitution after alpha-beta-depleted transplantation in children. For TCRbeta, the library was prepared with unique molecular identifiers. TCRdb re-called the PCR reads through MiXCR, storing one row per CDR3 protein. The sample has 170,000 or so distinct CDR3 sequences, around 6.8% seen once. The source was PBMCs from the stem cell graft donor, collected from the stem cell graft. These receptors were taken from a human donor who donated a stem cell graft to a child with Wiskott-Aldrich syndrome.

This clonotype was seen ten or more times. CDR3 sequence reads: CASSVQGLAGAEQFF. Written as DNA, the CDR3 is TGTGCCAGCAGCGTTCAGGGACTAGCGGGGGCTGAGCAGTTCTTC. This sequence joins TRBV9 and TRBJ2-1, with 14 bases fitting TRBD2. CDR3 length equals 15 residues. Trimming cost V 2 bases and J 9 bases; bases outside gene matches: 4. Germline-derived CDR1 and CDR2 are SGDLS and YYNGEE. Full variable domain (remainder filled in from reference TRBV9 and TRBJ2-1): DSGVTQTPKHLITATGQRVTLRCSPRSGDLSVYWYQQSLDQGLQFLIQYYNGEERAKGNILERFSAQQFPDLHSELNLSSLELGDSALYFCASSVQGLAGAEQFFGPGTRLTVL.

This clonotype was seen at least ten times. The chain recombines TRBV6-5 with TRBJ2-3; D perhaps matches TRBD1 (5 bases). This CDR3 has 14 residues. Germline CDR1 is MNHEY and CDR2 is SVGAGI. The V and J ends lost 0 bases and 6 bases respectively, with 10 bases between them. Here the CDR3 reads CASSYSGLGDTQYF. The CDR3, as DNA: TGTGCCAGCAGTTACTCGGGGCTGGGGGATACGCAGTATTTT.

This clonotype has ten or more counts. V gene TRBV3-1 combines with J gene TRBJ2-2; D ambiguous. There are 14 residues in the CDR3. Trimming stripped 3 bases from V and 7 bases from J, with 12 bases between. CDR1 and CDR2 (germline): LGHDT, YNNKEL (reference sequence). CDR3 region: CASSQAGFDGELFF. The CDR3, as DNA: TGTGCCAGCAGCCAGGCCGGGTTTGACGGGGAGCTGTTTTTT.

The chain uses TRBV11-1 and TRBJ1-2; perhaps TRBD1 as D (5 bases). CDR1 is SGHAT, CDR2 FQDESV, per germline (reference sequence). This CDR3 has 19 residues. Trimming removed 6 bases from V and 5 bases from J, with 31 bases in between. The DNA of the CDR3 is TGTGCCAGCAGACCTCCAGGAGGGACTGAGTTGGCAATCCTTTATGGCTACACCTTC. Protein product: CASRPPGGTELAILYGYTF.

The chain employs TRBV5-1 and TRBJ2-3; no clear D. Per germline, CDR1 SGHRS and CDR2 YFSETQ. Trimming shortened V by 1 base and J by 4 bases, and 10 bases separated the two germline ends. The CDR3 runs 14 residues. Written as DNA, the CDR3 is TGCGCCAGCAGCTTGATGTCTAACTCAGATACGCAGTATTTT. Its protein is CASSLMSNSDTQYF. The entire variable domain, with the rest obtained from reference TRBV5-1 and TRBJ2-3, is as follows: KAGVTQTPRYLIKTRGQQVTLSCSPISGHRSVSWYQQTPGQGLQFLFEYFSETQRNKGNFPGRFSGRQFSNSRSEMNVSTLELGDSALYLCASSLMSNSDTQYFGPGTRLTVL.

This clonotype was counted at least ten times. The chain links TRBV4-3 to TRBJ2-1; no reliable D call. Germline CDR1 LGHNA, CDR2 YSLEER. V lost 5 bases to trimming and J lost 4 bases, with 9 bases between them. This CDR3 is built from 13 residues. The CDR3 here is CASSLEMYNEQFF. As DNA, the CDR3 is TGCGCCAGCAGCTTGGAGATGTACAATGAGCAGTTCTTC.

The sample holds many counts of this clonotype. The V and J genes are TRBV24-1 and TRBJ2-7; 7 bases line up with TRBD1. This CDR3 spans 15 amino acids. Germline CDR1 KGHDR, CDR2 SFDVKD. V lost 11 bases to trimming and J lost 4 bases; unmatched junction nucleotides: 16. The DNA of the CDR3 is TGTGCCAACACCCGGGACAGTGAATCCCCTTACGAGCAGTACTTC. This codes for CANTRDSESPYEQYF.

This clonotype has more than one count but fewer than ten. V gene TRBV28 combines with J gene TRBJ2-2; unclear D gene. This CDR3 has 13 amino acids. The V end was cut by 11 bases, the J end by 1 base, with 11 bases between. CDR1 is MDHEN, CDR2 SYDVKM, per germline. The CDR3 DNA reads TGTGCCTCCGACAATCTGAACACCGGGGAGCTGTTTTTT. Its protein is CASDNLNTGELFF.

Ten or more counts support this clonotype. This chain links TRBV27 with TRBJ1-6; D not certain. V shed 5 bases and J shed 10 bases, with 15 bases lying between them. CDR1 and CDR2 from the germline V gene are MNHEY and SMNVEV (reference sequence). The CDR3 covers 14 residues. Here the CDR3 reads CASSTDGFRSPLHF. The CDR3 coding sequence is TGTGCCAGCAGTACGGACGGTTTCAGGTCACCCCTCCACTTT.

This clonotype was observed many times. The chain recombines TRBV11-2 with TRBJ1-6; no reliable D call. This CDR3 spans 15 amino acids. CDR1 is SGHAT and CDR2 is FQNNGV in the germline V gene. V was pared by 5 bases and J by 9 bases, with 17 bases between. The chain's CDR3 is CASSPLDGSGSPLHF. CDR3 bases: TGTGCCAGCAGCCCACTGGACGGGTCGGGTTCACCCCTCCACTTT.

The chain combines TRBV18 with TRBJ2-7; TRBD1 might be the D (5 bases). Per the germline V gene, CDR1 is KGHSH and CDR2 is LQKENI. V was pared by 0 bases and J by 3 bases, with 9 bases between. The CDR3 length is 14 residues. The DNA of the CDR3 is TGTGCCAGCTCACCACCCTCCCAGGGCTACGAGCAGTACTTC. Protein sequence: CASSPPSQGYEQYF.

This clonotype was counted at least ten times. This chain joins TRBV3-1 and TRBJ2-1; D not certain. The CDR3 contains 11 residues. Trimming stripped 2 bases from V and 7 bases from J, with 3 bases between. The germline V gene has CDR1 LGHDT and CDR2 YNNKEL (reference sequence). CDR3 loop: CASSQLNEQFF. In nucleotides, the CDR3 is TGTGCCAGCAGCCAACTGAATGAGCAGTTCTTC.

Many counts were recorded for this clonotype. The chain recombines TRBV12-3 or TRBV12-4 with TRBJ1-2; tentatively, D is TRBD1 (6 bases). V lost 6 bases and J lost 8, with 10 bases in between. The CDR3 totals 11 residues. The CDR3, as DNA: TGTGCCAGCAGGTACAGGGCAGGCTACACCTTC. As protein: CASRYRAGYTF.

This clonotype was seen many times. This chain connects TRBV12-3 or TRBV12-4 to TRBJ1-5, with a tentative D call TRBD1 (5 bases). Trimming pared 6 bases from V and 5 bases from J, leaving 14 bases between. CDR3 length: 14 residues. CDR3 region: CASSRDFTYQPQHF. Here the CDR3 DNA reads TGTGCCAGCAGCCGGGACTTCACATATCAGCCCCAGCATTTT.